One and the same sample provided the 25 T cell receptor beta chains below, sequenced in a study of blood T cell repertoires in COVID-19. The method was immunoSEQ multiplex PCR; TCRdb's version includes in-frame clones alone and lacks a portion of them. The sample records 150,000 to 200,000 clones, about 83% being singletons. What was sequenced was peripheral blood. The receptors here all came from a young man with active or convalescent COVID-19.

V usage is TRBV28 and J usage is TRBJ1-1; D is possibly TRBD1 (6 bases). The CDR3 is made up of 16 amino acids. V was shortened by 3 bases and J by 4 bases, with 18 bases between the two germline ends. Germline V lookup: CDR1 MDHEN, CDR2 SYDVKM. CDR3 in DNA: TGTGCCAGCAGTTTTCGGCGACGAACAGGGAGCACTGAAGCTTTCTTT. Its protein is CASSFRRRTGSTEAFF.

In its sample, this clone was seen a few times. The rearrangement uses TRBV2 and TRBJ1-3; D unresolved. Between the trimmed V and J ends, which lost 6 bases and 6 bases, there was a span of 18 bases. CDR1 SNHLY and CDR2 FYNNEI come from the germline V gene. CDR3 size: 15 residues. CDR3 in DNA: TGTGCCAGCAGGGGAGGACTGCTGCTGGCAAACACCATATATTTT. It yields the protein CASRGGLLLANTIYF.

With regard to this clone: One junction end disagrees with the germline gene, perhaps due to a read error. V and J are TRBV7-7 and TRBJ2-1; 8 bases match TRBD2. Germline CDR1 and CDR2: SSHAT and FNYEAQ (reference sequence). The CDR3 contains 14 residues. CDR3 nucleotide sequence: TGTGCCAGCAGCCCAGGACTAGCCTATAATGAGCAGTTCTTC. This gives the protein CASSPGLAYNEQFF.

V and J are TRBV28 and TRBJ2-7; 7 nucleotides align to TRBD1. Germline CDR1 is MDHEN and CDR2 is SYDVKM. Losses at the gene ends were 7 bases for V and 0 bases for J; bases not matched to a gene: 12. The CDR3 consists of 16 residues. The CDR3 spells CASTPRGQLSSYEQYV. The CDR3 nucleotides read TGTGCCAGCACCCCGAGGGGGCAGCTGAGCTCCTACGAGCAGTACGTC.

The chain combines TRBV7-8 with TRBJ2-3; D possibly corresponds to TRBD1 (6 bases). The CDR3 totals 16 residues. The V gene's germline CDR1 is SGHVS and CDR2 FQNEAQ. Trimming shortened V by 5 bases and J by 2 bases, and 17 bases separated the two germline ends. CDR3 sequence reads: CASSREGEFFTDTQYF. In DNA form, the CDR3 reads TGTGCCAGCAGCCGAGAGGGGGAGTTCTTCACAGATACGCAGTATTTT.

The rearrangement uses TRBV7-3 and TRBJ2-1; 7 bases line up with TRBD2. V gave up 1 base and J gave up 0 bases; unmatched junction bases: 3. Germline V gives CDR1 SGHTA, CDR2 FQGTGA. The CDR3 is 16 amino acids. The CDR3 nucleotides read TGTGCCAGCAGCTTAAATACGGGGGGCTCCTACAATGAGCAGTTCTTC. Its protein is CASSLNTGGSYNEQFF.

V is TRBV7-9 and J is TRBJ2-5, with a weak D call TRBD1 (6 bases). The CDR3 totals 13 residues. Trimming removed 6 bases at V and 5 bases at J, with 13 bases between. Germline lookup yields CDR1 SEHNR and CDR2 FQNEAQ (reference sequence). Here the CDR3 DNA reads TGTGCCAGCAGGAAACAGGGCGTGGAGACCCAGTACTTC. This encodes CASRKQGVETQYF.

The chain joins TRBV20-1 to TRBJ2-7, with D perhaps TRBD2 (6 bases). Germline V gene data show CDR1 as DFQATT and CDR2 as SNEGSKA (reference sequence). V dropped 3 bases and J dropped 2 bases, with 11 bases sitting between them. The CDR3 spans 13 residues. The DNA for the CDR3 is TGCAGTGCTAGTTCGGGGGAACCCTACGAGCAGTACTTC. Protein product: CSASSGEPYEQYF.

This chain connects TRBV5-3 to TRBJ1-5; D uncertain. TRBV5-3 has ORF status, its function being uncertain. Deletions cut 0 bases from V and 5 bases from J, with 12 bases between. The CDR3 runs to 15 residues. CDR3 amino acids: CARSLGVEVYQPQHF. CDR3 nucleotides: TGTGCCAGAAGCTTGGGTGTTGAGGTATATCAGCCCCAGCATTTT.

CDR3 residues: CSVGVTGSTYEQYF. CDR3 coding DNA: TGCAGCGTTGGGGTGACAGGGAGCACCTACGAGCAGTACTTC. The chain carries TRBV29-1 and TRBJ2-7, with 7 bases fitting TRBD1. The length of the CDR3 is 14 residues. The J segment lost 2 bases and the V segment lost 4 bases, leaving 8 bases of the junction unmatched. The V gene's germline CDR1 is SQVTM and CDR2 ANQGSEA.

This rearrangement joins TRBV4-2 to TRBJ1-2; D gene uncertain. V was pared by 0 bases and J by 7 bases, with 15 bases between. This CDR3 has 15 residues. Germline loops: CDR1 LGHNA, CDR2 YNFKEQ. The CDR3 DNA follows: TGTGCCAGCAGCCAAGACCTCCCCGCGAGCGGTGGCTACACCTTC. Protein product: CASSQDLPASGGYTF.

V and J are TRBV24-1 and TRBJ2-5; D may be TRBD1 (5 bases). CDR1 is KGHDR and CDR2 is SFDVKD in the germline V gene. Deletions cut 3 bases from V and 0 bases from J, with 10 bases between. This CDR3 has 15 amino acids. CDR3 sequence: CATSDRRTNQETQYF. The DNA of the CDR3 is TGTGCCACCAGTGATCGCCGGACAAACCAAGAGACCCAGTACTTC.

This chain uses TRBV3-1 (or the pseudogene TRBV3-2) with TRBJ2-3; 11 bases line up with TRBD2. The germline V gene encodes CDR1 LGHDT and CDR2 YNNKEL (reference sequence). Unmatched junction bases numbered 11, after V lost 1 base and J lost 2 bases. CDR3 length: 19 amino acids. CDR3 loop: CASSQVGLGTSGLTDTQYF. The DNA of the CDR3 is TGTGCCAGCAGCCAAGTGGGGCTGGGGACTAGCGGCCTCACAGATACGCAGTATTTT.

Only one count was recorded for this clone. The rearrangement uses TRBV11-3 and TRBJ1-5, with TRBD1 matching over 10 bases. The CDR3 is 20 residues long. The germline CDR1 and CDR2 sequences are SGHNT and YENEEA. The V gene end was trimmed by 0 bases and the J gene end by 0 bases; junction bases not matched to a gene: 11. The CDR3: CASSLEPGQGRSSSNQPQHF. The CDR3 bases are TGTGCCAGCAGCTTAGAACCGGGACAGGGGCGATCTTCTAGCAATCAGCCCCAGCATTTT.

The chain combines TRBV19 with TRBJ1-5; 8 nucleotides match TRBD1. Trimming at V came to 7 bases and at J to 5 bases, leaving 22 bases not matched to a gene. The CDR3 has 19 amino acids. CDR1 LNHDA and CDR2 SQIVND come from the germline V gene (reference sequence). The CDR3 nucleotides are TGTGCCAGTACCCAACCTAGTAGACAGGGGAGAGTTAAAGATCAGCCCCAGCATTTT. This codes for CASTQPSRQGRVKDQPQHF. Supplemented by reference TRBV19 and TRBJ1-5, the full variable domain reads DGGITQSPKYLFRKEGQNVTLSCEQNLNHDAMYWYRQDPGQGLRLIYYSQIVNDFQKGDIAEGYSVSREKKESFPLTVTSAQKNPTAFYLCASTQPSRQGRVKDQPQHFGDGTRLSIL.

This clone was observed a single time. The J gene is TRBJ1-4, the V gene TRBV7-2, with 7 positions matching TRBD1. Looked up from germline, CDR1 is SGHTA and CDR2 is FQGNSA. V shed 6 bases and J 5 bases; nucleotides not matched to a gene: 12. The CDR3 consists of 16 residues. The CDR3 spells CASRSGTARDNEKLFF. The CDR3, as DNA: TGTGCCAGCAGGTCCGGGACAGCTCGTGACAATGAAAAACTGTTTTTT.

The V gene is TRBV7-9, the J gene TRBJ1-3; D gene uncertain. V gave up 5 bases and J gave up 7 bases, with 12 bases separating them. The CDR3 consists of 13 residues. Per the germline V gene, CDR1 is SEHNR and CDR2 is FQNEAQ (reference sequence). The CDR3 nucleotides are TGTGCCAGCAGCCGACTCGGCGAGAACACCATATATTTT. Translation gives CASSRLGENTIYF.

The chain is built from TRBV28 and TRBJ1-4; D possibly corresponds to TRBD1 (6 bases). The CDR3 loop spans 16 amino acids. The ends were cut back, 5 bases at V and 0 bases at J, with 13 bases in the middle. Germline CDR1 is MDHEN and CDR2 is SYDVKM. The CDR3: CASSRQGHATNEKLFF. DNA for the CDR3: TGTGCCAGCAGTCGGCAGGGGCATGCAACTAATGAAAAACTGTTTTTT.

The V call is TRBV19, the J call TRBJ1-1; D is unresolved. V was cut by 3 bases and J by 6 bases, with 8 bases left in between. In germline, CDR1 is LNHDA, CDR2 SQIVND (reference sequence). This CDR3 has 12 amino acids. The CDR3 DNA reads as TGTGCCAGTAGTATCGGGGTCTCTGAAGCTTTCTTT. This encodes CASSIGVSEAFF.

CDR3 nucleotides: TGTGCCAGCAGCCGGCTACGGGAGATAAACTATGGCTACACCTTC. Its translation is CASSRLREINYGYTF. The genes are TRBV3-1 (or the pseudogene TRBV3-2) and TRBJ1-2; D gene uncertain. The V and J ends lost 4 bases and 2 bases respectively, with 14 bases between them. CDR1 is LGHDT and CDR2 is YNNKEL in the germline V gene (reference sequence). The length of the CDR3 is 15 residues.

CDR3 DNA sequence: TGTGCCAGCAGCCAAACCGACGGGGTTGAAGCTTTCTTT. It encodes CASSQTDGVEAFF. This chain uses TRBV7-2 with TRBJ1-1; D not certain. Trimming cost V 5 bases and J 7 bases, with 14 bases left between them. The CDR3 totals 13 residues. Per the germline V gene, CDR1 is SGHTA and CDR2 is FQGNSA. The full variable domain, completed using reference TRBV7-2 and TRBJ1-1, is GAGVSQSPSNKVTEKGKDVELRCDPISGHTALYWYRQSLGQGLEFLIYFQGNSAPDKSGLPSDRFSAERTGGSVSTLTIQRTQQEDSAVYLCASSQTDGVEAFFGQGTRLTVV.

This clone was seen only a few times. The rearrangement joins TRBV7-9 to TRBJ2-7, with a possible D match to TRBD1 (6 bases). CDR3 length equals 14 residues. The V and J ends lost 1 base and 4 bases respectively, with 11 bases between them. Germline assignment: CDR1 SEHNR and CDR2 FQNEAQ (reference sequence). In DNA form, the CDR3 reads TGTGCCAGCAGCTTAGATGGGGGCGGTTACGAGCAGTACGTC. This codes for CASSLDGGGYEQYV.

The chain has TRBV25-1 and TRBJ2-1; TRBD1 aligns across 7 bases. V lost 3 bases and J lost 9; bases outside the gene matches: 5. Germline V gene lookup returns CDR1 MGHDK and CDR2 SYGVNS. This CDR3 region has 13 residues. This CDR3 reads CASSDVGGPEQFF. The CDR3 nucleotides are TGTGCCAGCAGTGACGTAGGGGGCCCTGAGCAGTTCTTC.

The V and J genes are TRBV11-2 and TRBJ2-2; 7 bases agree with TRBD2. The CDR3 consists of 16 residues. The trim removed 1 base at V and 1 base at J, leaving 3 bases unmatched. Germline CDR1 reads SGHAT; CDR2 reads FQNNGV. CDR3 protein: CASSLAAGVNTGELFF. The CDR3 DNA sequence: TGTGCCAGCAGCTTAGCGGCGGGGGTGAACACCGGGGAGCTGTTTTTT.

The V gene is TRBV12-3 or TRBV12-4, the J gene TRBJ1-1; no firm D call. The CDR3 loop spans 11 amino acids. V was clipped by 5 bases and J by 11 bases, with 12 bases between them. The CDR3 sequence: CASSPRERAFF. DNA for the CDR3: TGTGCCAGCAGTCCCCGAGAGCGGGCTTTCTTT.